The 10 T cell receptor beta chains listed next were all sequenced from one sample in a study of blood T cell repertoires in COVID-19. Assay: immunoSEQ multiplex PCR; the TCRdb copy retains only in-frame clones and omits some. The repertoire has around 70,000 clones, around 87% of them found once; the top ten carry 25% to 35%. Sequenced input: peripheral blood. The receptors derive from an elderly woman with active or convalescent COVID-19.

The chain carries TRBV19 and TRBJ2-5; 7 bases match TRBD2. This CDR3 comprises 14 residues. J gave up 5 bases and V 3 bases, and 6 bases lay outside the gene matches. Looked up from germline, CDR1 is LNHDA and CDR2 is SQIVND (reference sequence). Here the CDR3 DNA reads TGTGCCAGTAGTATCACGGGGGGAGGGGAGACCCAGTACTTC. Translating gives CASSITGGGETQYF.

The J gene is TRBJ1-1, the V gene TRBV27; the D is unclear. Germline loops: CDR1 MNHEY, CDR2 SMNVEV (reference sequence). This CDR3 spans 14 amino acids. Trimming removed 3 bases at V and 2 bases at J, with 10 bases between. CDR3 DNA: TGTGCCAGCAGTTTTTCAGGCAGTAACACTGAAGCTTTCTTT. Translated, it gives CASSFSGSNTEAFF.

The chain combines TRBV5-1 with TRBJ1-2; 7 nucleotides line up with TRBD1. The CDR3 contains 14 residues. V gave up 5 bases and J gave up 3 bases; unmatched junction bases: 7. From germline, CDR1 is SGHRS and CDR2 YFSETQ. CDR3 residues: CASRPYTGDYGYTF. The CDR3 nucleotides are TGCGCCAGCAGACCCTACACAGGGGACTATGGCTACACCTTC. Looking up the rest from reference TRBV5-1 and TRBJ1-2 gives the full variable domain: KAGVTQTPRYLIKTRGQQVTLSCSPISGHRSVSWYQQTPGQGLQFLFEYFSETQRNKGNFPGRFSGRQFSNSRSEMNVSTLELGDSALYLCASRPYTGDYGYTFGSGTRLTVV.

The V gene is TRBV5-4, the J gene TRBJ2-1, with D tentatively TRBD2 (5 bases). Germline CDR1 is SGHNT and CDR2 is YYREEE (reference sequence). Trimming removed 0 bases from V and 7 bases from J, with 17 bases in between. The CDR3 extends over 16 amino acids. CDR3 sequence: CASSLGGERSENEQFF. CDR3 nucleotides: TGTGCCAGCAGCTTGGGAGGTGAGCGGTCTGAGAATGAGCAGTTCTTC. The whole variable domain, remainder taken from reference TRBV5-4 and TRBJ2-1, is ETGVTQSPTHLIKTRGQQVTLRCSSQSGHNTVSWYQQALGQGPQFIFQYYREEENGRGNFPPRFSGLQFPNYSSELNVNALELDDSALYLCASSLGGERSENEQFFGPGTRLTVL.

The CDR3 sequence is CASSLRTGGTGELFF. In DNA form, the CDR3 reads TGTGCCAGCAGCCTCAGGACAGGGGGCACCGGGGAGCTGTTTTTT. The gene calls are TRBV14 and TRBJ2-2, with 10 bases lining up with TRBD1. Germline V lookup: CDR1 SGHDN, CDR2 FVKESK. This CDR3 has 15 amino acids. Trimming took 4 bases from V and 4 from J; bases not matched to a gene: 3.

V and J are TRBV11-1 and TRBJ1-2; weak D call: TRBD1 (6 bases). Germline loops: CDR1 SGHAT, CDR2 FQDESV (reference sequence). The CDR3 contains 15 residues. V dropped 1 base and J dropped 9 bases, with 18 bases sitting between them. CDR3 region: CASSLDTGSSRSYTF. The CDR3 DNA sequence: TGTGCCAGCAGCTTAGATACAGGGTCTTCTCGGAGCTACACCTTC. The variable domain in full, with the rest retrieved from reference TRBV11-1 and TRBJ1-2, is EAEVAQSPRYKITEKSQAVAFWCDPISGHATLYWYRQILGQGPELLVQFQDESVVDDSQLPKDRFSAERLKGVDSTLKIQPAELGDSAMYLCASSLDTGSSRSYTFGSGTRLTVV.

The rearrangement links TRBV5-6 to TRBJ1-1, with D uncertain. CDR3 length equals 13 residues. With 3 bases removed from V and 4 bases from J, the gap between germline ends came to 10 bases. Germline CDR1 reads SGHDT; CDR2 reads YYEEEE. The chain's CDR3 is CASSSPGGTEAFF. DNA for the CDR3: TGTGCCAGCAGCTCCCCGGGAGGCACTGAAGCTTTCTTT.

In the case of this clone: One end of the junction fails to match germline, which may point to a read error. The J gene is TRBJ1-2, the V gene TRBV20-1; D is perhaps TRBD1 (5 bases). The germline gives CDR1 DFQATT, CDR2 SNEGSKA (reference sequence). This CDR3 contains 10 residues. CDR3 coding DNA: TGCAGTGGTATGAAGGCCAGGGCTATCTTC. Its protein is CSGMKARAIF.

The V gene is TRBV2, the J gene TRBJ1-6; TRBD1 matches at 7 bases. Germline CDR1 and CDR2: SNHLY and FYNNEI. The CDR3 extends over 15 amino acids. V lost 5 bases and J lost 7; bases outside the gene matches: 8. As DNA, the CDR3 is TGTGCCAGCAGTTTTGCCGGGACAGAGAATTCACCCCTCCACTTT. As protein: CASSFAGTENSPLHF. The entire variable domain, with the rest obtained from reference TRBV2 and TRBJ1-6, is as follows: EPEVTQTPSHQVTQMGQEVILRCVPISNHLYFYWYRQILGQKVEFLVSFYNNEISEKSEIFDDQFSVERPDGSNFTLKIRSTKLEDSAMYFCASSFAGTENSPLHFGNGTRLTVT.

The CDR3 protein is CASSHYAGQGAGEQFF. DNA for the CDR3: TGTGCCAGCAGCCATTATGCGGGACAGGGGGCGGGTGAGCAGTTCTTC. This chain joins TRBV11-2 and TRBJ2-1, with 12 bases fitting TRBD1. V lost 5 bases to trimming and J lost 9 bases; unmatched junction nucleotides: 11. Germline V gene data show CDR1 as SGHAT and CDR2 as FQNNGV. The CDR3 loop spans 16 amino acids.